This TCR beta chain was found in a study of metastatic and nonmetastatic thyroid tumors. Study as a whole: Repertoire comparisons spanned blood and tumor or nodule tissue from malignant and benign thyroid patients.

For this clone: Its specificity is unknown.

No treatment had been given to any patient before thyroid surgery. General study points: Reports indicated that malignant thyroid tumors showed significantly higher TCR beta diversity than benign nodules did, in blood and tumor.

Original handling: Researchers built a distant-metastasis classifier for papillary thyroid cancer that drew on CDR3 differences across clinicopathological groups. TCRdb reassembled clones from the PCR reads with MiXCR. The V and J calls were not made by the authors but by TCRdb's processing. The sample gives roughly 98,000 clones, about 15% of which show up once; roughly 4% is in the top ten. Sequences were obtained from blood. The TCR originated in a female donor with papillary thyroid cancer or a benign thyroid nodule (not recorded which). Some clones in this sample may be carry-over from other donors' samples.

The CDR3 DNA reads as TGTGCCAGCAGCCCCAACCGGGGGCGGTACTGCACTGAAGCTTTCTTT. Translation: CASSPNRGRYCTEAFF. The rearrangement uses TRBV7-3 and TRBJ1-1; TRBD1 might be the D (6 bases). Trimming removed 5 bases at V and 4 bases at J, with 20 bases between. Germline V gene sequence: CDR1 SGHTA, CDR2 FQGTGA. This CDR3 is 16 amino acids long.